The 24 T cell receptor beta chains listed next were all sequenced from one sample in a study of blood T cell repertoires in COVID-19. The repertoire was sequenced with immunoSEQ multiplex PCR; TCRdb's copy has only in-frame clones and lacks some. The table shows about 59,000 clones, with less than 75% occurring only once. Sequenced material: peripheral blood. Receptors were obtained from a woman aged 70-85 years with acute or convalescent COVID-19.

The chain is built from TRBV5-1 and TRBJ2-2; a possible D gene is TRBD2 (6 bases). Deletions cut 0 bases from V and 7 bases from J, with 10 bases between. This CDR3 spans 14 amino acids. Germline CDR1 is SGHRS and CDR2 is YFSETQ. The CDR3 nucleotides are TGCGCCAGCAGCTTGGGACGGGGGTTCGGGGAGCTGTTTTTT. It codes for CASSLGRGFGELFF.

The chain has TRBV11-1 and TRBJ1-1; 7 bases align to TRBD1. The CDR3 runs to 14 residues. Germline assignment: CDR1 SGHAT and CDR2 FQDESV (reference sequence). The V gene end was trimmed by 5 bases and the J gene end by 0 bases; junction bases not matched to a gene: 3. In nucleotides, the CDR3 is TGTGCCAGCAGCCGGGACAGTTTGAACACTGAAGCTTTCTTT. Its protein is CASSRDSLNTEAFF.

V and J are TRBV7-2 and TRBJ1-1; a weak D match, TRBD1 (5 bases). The germline gives CDR1 SGHTA, CDR2 FQGNSA. With 2 bases removed from V and 8 bases from J, the gap between germline ends came to 15 bases. The CDR3 spans 14 residues. The CDR3 DNA sequence: TGTGCCAGCAGCTTATTGCTGTCACAGGTGGAAGCTTTCTTT. The encoded protein is CASSLLLSQVEAFF.

This chain connects TRBV5-1 to TRBJ1-1; D gene ambiguous. V was clipped by 0 bases and J by 1 base, with 7 bases between them. There are 14 residues in the CDR3. The germline V gene has CDR1 SGHRS and CDR2 YFSETQ. In DNA form, the CDR3 reads TGCGCCAGCAGCTTGGTAGCGGGGAACACTGAAGCTTTCTTT. The encoded protein is CASSLVAGNTEAFF.

The CDR3 region is CASSRGQGAGSYNEQFF. The CDR3 DNA reads TGTGCCAGCAGCCGTGGACAGGGGGCGGGATCCTACAATGAGCAGTTCTTC. V and J are TRBV5-4 and TRBJ2-1; 11 bases align to TRBD1. The germline CDR1 and CDR2 sequences are SGHNT and YYREEE (reference sequence). The CDR3 is 17 amino acids. J gave up 1 base and V 4 bases, and 7 bases lay outside the gene matches.

The chain is built from TRBV5-4 and TRBJ1-2, with D tentatively TRBD1 (5 bases). V was trimmed by 1 base and J by 7 bases, leaving 11 bases between them. Germline loops: CDR1 SGHNT, CDR2 YYREEE (reference sequence). This CDR3 comprises 13 residues. CDR3 bases: TGTGCCAGCAGCTTGACAGGCGTAGGTGGCTACACCTTC. This sequence encodes CASSLTGVGGYTF. The whole variable domain, filled in from reference TRBV5-4 and TRBJ1-2, reads ETGVTQSPTHLIKTRGQQVTLRCSSQSGHNTVSWYQQALGQGPQFIFQYYREEENGRGNFPPRFSGLQFPNYSSELNVNALELDDSALYLCASSLTGVGGYTFGSGTRLTVV.

The chain employs TRBV15 and TRBJ2-5, with 11 bases identical to TRBD2. Trimming at V came to 5 bases and at J to 1 base, leaving 3 bases not matched to a gene. The CDR3 loop spans 15 amino acids. The germline V gene encodes CDR1 LNHNV and CDR2 YYDKDF (reference sequence). DNA for the CDR3: TGTGCCACCAGCTTACTAGCGGGGGCCCAAGAGACCCAGTACTTC. Amino acids: CATSLLAGAQETQYF. Combining the CDR3 with reference TRBV15 and TRBJ2-5 gives the whole variable domain DAMVIQNPRYQVTQFGKPVTLSCSQTLNHNVMYWYQQKSSQAPKLLFHYYDKDFNNEADTPDNFQSRRPNTSFCFLDIRSPGLGDTAMYLCATSLLAGAQETQYFGPGTRLLVL.

The chain combines TRBV6-1 with TRBJ1-3; 9 nucleotides align to TRBD1. CDR1 is MNHNS and CDR2 is SASEGT in the germline V gene. This CDR3 spans 17 amino acids. Trimming at V came to 3 bases and at J to 0 bases, leaving 6 bases not matched to a gene. CDR3 in DNA: TGTGCCAGCAGTGACCGGGACAGGGTTCGCTCTGGAAACACCATATATTTT. Its protein is CASSDRDRVRSGNTIYF.

The rearrangement uses TRBV19 and TRBJ1-2; the D gene is possibly TRBD1 (6 bases). Looked up from germline, CDR1 is LNHDA and CDR2 is SQIVND (reference sequence). This CDR3 has 13 residues. V lost 6 bases and J lost 4, with 12 bases in between. The CDR3 DNA follows: TGTGCCAGTAGAAACCAGGGGCCCTATGGCTACACCTTC. This translates into CASRNQGPYGYTF.

V usage is TRBV5-1 and J usage is TRBJ2-2; 13 nucleotides align to TRBD2. The ends lost 4 bases at V and 6 bases at J; junction bases unmatched: 6. The CDR3 loop spans 16 amino acids. The germline V gene has CDR1 SGHRS and CDR2 YFSETQ. CDR3 nucleotide sequence: TGCGCCAGCAGCCCGGGACTAGCGGGGATCTCCGGGGAGCTGTTTTTT. Encoded protein: CASSPGLAGISGELFF.

This clone was counted between two and nine times. V usage is TRBV2 and J usage is TRBJ1-1, with D unresolved. Trimming took 7 bases from V and 8 from J, leaving 17 bases between them. CDR1 and CDR2 (germline): SNHLY, FYNNEI. The CDR3 runs to 13 residues. The CDR3 sequence is CASTTDAWFEAFF. Written as DNA, the CDR3 is TGTGCCAGCACTACAGACGCTTGGTTCGAAGCTTTCTTT.

In its sample, this clone was seen a few times. The chain recombines TRBV6-6 with TRBJ2-7, with 8 bases that match TRBD2. Germline V gene sequence: CDR1 MNHNY, CDR2 SVGAGI (reference sequence). The CDR3 is made up of 16 amino acids. Trimming cost V 0 bases and J 0 bases; bases outside gene matches: 4. The CDR3 sequence is CASSYSGGGSSYEQYF. The CDR3 DNA follows: TGTGCCAGCAGTTACTCAGGCGGGGGGAGCTCCTACGAGCAGTACTTC.

This clone was picked up many times. One end of the junction varies from germline; a read error may be responsible. The chain is built from TRBV29-1 and TRBJ1-6, with D unresolved. Germline assignment: CDR1 SQVTM and CDR2 ANQGSEA. There are 13 residues in the CDR3. The CDR3 spells CSVEDSYDSPLHF. The CDR3 DNA reads TGCAGCGTTGAAGATTCCTATGATTCACCCCTCCACTTT.

This rearrangement joins TRBV30 to TRBJ1-1; TRBD1 agrees at 9 bases. J lost 0 bases, V lost 2 bases, and 4 bases had no gene match. In germline, CDR1 is GTSNPN, CDR2 SVGIG (reference sequence). The CDR3 runs to 15 residues. CDR3: CAWSLGQGMNTEAFF. In DNA form, the CDR3 reads TGTGCCTGGAGTCTAGGACAGGGGATGAACACTGAAGCTTTCTTT.

V usage is TRBV9 and J usage is TRBJ2-1, with 10 bases fitting TRBD1. Trimming cost V 2 bases and J 4 bases; bases outside gene matches: 9. The germline V gene has CDR1 SGDLS and CDR2 YYNGEE. CDR3 size: 17 residues. The CDR3 DNA sequence: TGTGCCAGCAGCGTTAAGCCGACAGGGGGCAAATACAATGAGCAGTTCTTC. It yields the protein CASSVKPTGGKYNEQFF.

This chain links TRBV7-9 with TRBJ2-2; TRBD2 is a possible D gene (5 bases). V was clipped by 5 bases and J by 3 bases, with 10 bases between them. The CDR3 spans 14 residues. Germline CDR1 is SEHNR and CDR2 is FQNEAQ (reference sequence). The CDR3 DNA is TGTGCCAGCAGCCAGATGCGGGACACCGGGGAGCTGTTTTTT. This sequence encodes CASSQMRDTGELFF.

This clone appeared a few times. The genes are TRBV3-1 (or the pseudogene TRBV3-2) and TRBJ2-1, with 9 bases aligning to TRBD2. V gave up 4 bases and J gave up 7 bases; unmatched junction bases: 5. Germline CDR1 is LGHDT and CDR2 is YNNKEL (reference sequence). The CDR3 runs to 14 residues. In nucleotides, the CDR3 is TGTGCCAGCAGCCCCGGCGGGGGGGGGAATGAGCAGTTCTTC. Translated: CASSPGGGGNEQFF.

The genes are TRBV9 and TRBJ2-7, with a weak D call TRBD1 (6 bases). The V end lost 0 bases, the J end lost 4 bases, and 11 bases lay between the germline ends. The germline V gene has CDR1 SGDLS and CDR2 YYNGEE. This CDR3 contains 14 residues. This CDR3 reads CASSVGGQTYEQYF. The CDR3 region has the DNA TGTGCCAGCAGCGTAGGTGGACAGACGTACGAGCAGTACTTC.

This chain connects TRBV19 to TRBJ1-5; D possibly corresponds to TRBD1 (6 bases). Trimming took 4 bases from V and 5 from J, leaving 12 bases between them. This CDR3 has 14 residues. From germline, CDR1 is LNHDA and CDR2 SQIVND (reference sequence). The CDR3, as DNA: TGTGCCAGTAGTAGGCCAGGGGCGTATCAGCCCCAGCATTTT. This encodes CASSRPGAYQPQHF. The complete variable domain, with remaining parts taken from reference TRBV19 and TRBJ1-5, reads DGGITQSPKYLFRKEGQNVTLSCEQNLNHDAMYWYRQDPGQGLRLIYYSQIVNDFQKGDIAEGYSVSREKKESFPLTVTSAQKNPTAFYLCASSRPGAYQPQHFGDGTRLSIL.

This clone was seen a few times. This chain joins TRBV5-1 and TRBJ2-1; a weak D match, TRBD1 (6 bases). This CDR3 region has 13 residues. V was trimmed by 0 bases and J by 10 bases, leaving 11 bases between them. The V gene's germline CDR1 is SGHRS and CDR2 YFSETQ. CDR3 residues: CASSLGPGVEQFF. In nucleotides, the CDR3 is TGCGCCAGCAGCTTGGGTCCAGGGGTCGAGCAGTTCTTC.

This chain links TRBV27 with TRBJ2-7, with a possible D match to TRBD1 (6 bases). This CDR3 region has 15 residues. CDR1 is MNHEY and CDR2 is SMNVEV in the germline V gene (reference sequence). Trimming shortened V by 0 bases and J by 2 bases, and 11 bases separated the two germline ends. The CDR3 nucleotides read TGTGCCAGCAGTTTATCTCGAGGGGACACCTACGAGCAGTACTTC. Protein product: CASSLSRGDTYEQYF.

V usage is TRBV27 and J usage is TRBJ2-1, with D unresolved. Trimming took off 7 bases at V and 4 bases at J, with 14 bases between the two ends. This CDR3 contains 14 residues. The germline gives CDR1 MNHEY, CDR2 SMNVEV (reference sequence). The CDR3 DNA is TGTGCCAGCAAAATCGGGTCCGCTTACAATGAGCAGTTCTTC. Amino acids: CASKIGSAYNEQFF.

This sequence joins TRBV5-5 and TRBJ1-4; D unresolved. Trimming removed 4 bases from V and 0 bases from J, with 13 bases in between. The CDR3 contains 16 residues. Germline values: CDR1 SGHKS, CDR2 YYEKEE (reference sequence). CDR3 coding DNA: TGTGCCAGCAGCCCCCCCTCAGGTGCAACTAATGAAAAACTGTTTTTT. It encodes CASSPPSGATNEKLFF.

The chain uses TRBV7-3 and TRBJ2-2; D not resolved. In germline, CDR1 is SGHTA, CDR2 FQGTGA. The CDR3 is 16 amino acids. The V and J ends lost 3 bases and 1 base respectively, with 12 bases between them. The CDR3 region is CASSLAADQNTGELFF. DNA for the CDR3: TGTGCCAGCAGCTTGGCGGCGGATCAGAACACCGGGGAGCTGTTTTTT.